The 23 T cell receptor beta chains listed next were all sequenced from one sample in a study of CD8+CD57+ T cells in acquired aplastic anemia. Genomic DNA, the template, was used for profiling of the TCR beta VDJ and CDR3. From the reads, TCRdb called clonotypes with MiXCR, one entry per CDR3 protein. Of approximately 250,000 distinct CDR3 sequences in the sample, about 80% were seen once. Sequenced patients had shown CD8+CD57+ cell expansion by flow cytometry. Sequencing was done on a sample of sorted CD4+, CD8+, or CD8+CD57+ T cells (not recorded which) from PBMCs. The origin of the receptors is a human donor with aplastic anemia.

The sample holds many counts of this clonotype. The rearrangement uses TRBV9 and TRBJ2-2; D unresolved. Trimming shortened V by 4 bases and J by 2 bases, and 6 bases separated the two germline ends. The length of the CDR3 is 13 residues. CDR1 and CDR2 (germline): SGDLS, YYNGEE. CDR3 in DNA: TGTGCCAGCAGCACTTTTAACACCGGGGAGCTGTTTTTT. This sequence encodes CASSTFNTGELFF.

The rearrangement links TRBV7-3 to TRBJ1-1; maybe TRBD1 (6 bases). The CDR3 runs to 14 residues. The germline CDR1 and CDR2 sequences are SGHTA and FQGTGA. Trimming removed 5 bases from V and 14 bases from J, with 24 bases in between. This CDR3 reads CASSPTGGSIGEFF. CDR3 bases: TGTGCCAGCAGCCCCACGGGGGGCTCGATTGGGGAGTTCTTT.

CDR3 sequence reads: CASSLAHGTKESEYTF. CDR3 nucleotides: TGTGCCAGCAGCTTAGCCCACGGGACAAAAGAATCTGAGTACACCTTC. The V and J genes are TRBV7-6 and TRBJ1-2; maybe TRBD1 (6 bases). The CDR3 has 16 amino acids. Germline values: CDR1 SGHVS, CDR2 FNYEAQ. V was cut by 0 bases and J by 11 bases, with 22 bases left in between.

This clonotype appeared a single time. A junction boundary mismatches the germline segment, possibly from a read error. V is TRBV7-6 and J is TRBJ2-3, with D uncertain. In germline, CDR1 is SGHVS, CDR2 FNYEAQ. CDR3 length: 14 residues. CDR3 in amino acids: CASSLAHGPEKTQF. CDR3 coding DNA: TGTGCCAGCAGCTTAGCGCACGGGCCAGAAAAGACGCAGTTT.

This rearrangement joins TRBV7-9 to TRBJ1-1; D gene unclear. Germline-derived CDR1 and CDR2 are SEHNR and FQNEAQ (reference sequence). The CDR3 totals 11 residues. Trimming stripped 5 bases from V and 1 base from J, with 2 bases between. CDR3: CASSQNTEAFF. CDR3 nucleotide sequence: TGTGCCAGCAGCCAGAACACTGAAGCTTTCTTT.

The chain employs TRBV20-1 and TRBJ2-1; unclear D gene. V was shortened by 3 bases and J by 7 bases, with 22 bases between the two germline ends. Germline V gene lookup returns CDR1 DFQATT and CDR2 SNEGSKA (reference sequence). CDR3 size: 16 residues. DNA of the CDR3: TGCAGTGCTAGTACAGCCTTAAAGAATCTGTCGAATGAGCAGTTCTTC. Translation gives CSASTALKNLSNEQFF.

V and J are TRBV20-1 and TRBJ1-2; D remains unclear. CDR1 is DFQATT and CDR2 is SNEGSKA in the germline V gene (reference sequence). CDR3 length: 15 residues. V was pared by 3 bases and J by 3 bases, with 17 bases between. The CDR3 DNA is TGCAGTGCTAGGACTGAAGCTCAAGCTGACTATGGCTACACCTTC. Translation gives CSARTEAQADYGYTF.

On this clonotype itself: The CDR3 carries no conserved terminal phenylalanine or tryptophan, so it likely arises from a read error. It is unclear where the CDR3 begins or ends on the DNA, so no DNA is shown, and the CDR3 is as TCRdb lists it. The chain couples TRBV19 to TRBJ2-1; the listed D gene, TRBD2, was not tested against the DNA. Germline assignment: CDR1 LNHDA and CDR2 SQIVND (reference sequence). The CDR3 has 16 residues if both end residues are counted. The CDR3 here is CASSLTSGAYSEQFFV.

As concerns this clonotype: The conserved phenylalanine or tryptophan is not found at the CDR3 terminus, so this likely reflects a read error. The limits of the CDR3 on the DNA are not certain, so only TCRdb's listed CDR3 is given. The chain recombines TRBV2 with TRBJ2-7; the table gives TRBD1 as D, unverified against the DNA. The CDR3 is 16 residues long, ends included. CDR1 and CDR2 (germline): SNHLY, FYNNEI. CDR3 protein: CASGDGGTGTQYFGHG.

Worth noting for this clonotype: The junction departs from germline at one end; a sequencing error may be responsible. The J gene is TRBJ1-2, the V gene TRBV9; maybe TRBD1 (6 bases). CDR3 size: 14 residues. Germline V lookup: CDR1 SGDLS, CDR2 YYNGEE. CDR3 coding DNA: TGTGCCAGCAGCCCCGGGGGGGCAGGGGAGAACACTGACTTC. Translated: CASSPGGAGENTDF.

Turning to this clonotype: A read error may account for a junction end that differs from germline. The chain carries TRBV7-9 and TRBJ2-5; D may match TRBD1 or TRBD2 (5 bases each). The CDR3 spans 14 residues. CDR1 is SEHNR and CDR2 is FQNEAQ in the germline V gene (reference sequence). Here the CDR3 reads CASSLGADQGTKVF. DNA of the CDR3: TGTGCCAGCAGCTTAGGGGCAGACCAAGGGACCAAGGTCTTC.

This clonotype was detected a few times. V is TRBV6-1 and J is TRBJ1-1; 11 bases are shared with TRBD1. V was clipped by 1 base and J by 6 bases; unmatched bases: 7. CDR1 and CDR2 (germline): MNHNS, SASEGT. The CDR3 runs to 16 residues. The CDR3 nucleotides read TGTGCCAGCAGTGAAGTTGTTGGGACAGGGGGTGCTGAAGCTTTCTTT. Amino acid sequence: CASSEVVGTGGAEAFF.

This rearrangement joins TRBV7-4 to TRBJ1-1; D perhaps matches TRBD1 (5 bases). CDR1 is SGHVT, CDR2 SQSDAQ, per germline. CDR3 length equals 15 residues. V lost 5 bases to trimming and J lost 14 bases, with 27 bases between them. The CDR3 DNA reads TGTGCCAGCAGCCCCGGGACTAGAGGAAACAATGAGCAGTTCTTT. As protein: CASSPGTRGNNEQFF.

The rearrangement joins TRBV7-6 to TRBJ1-1, with D uncertain. The CDR3 totals 15 residues. Trimming removed 7 bases from V and 11 bases from J, with 26 bases in between. Germline V gene data show CDR1 as SGHVS and CDR2 as FNYEAQ. CDR3 loop: CASTLDRAPSAAAFF. The DNA of the CDR3 is TGTGCCAGCACCCTAGATAGGGCCCCCTCTGCTGCCGCTTTCTTT.

Note on this clonotype: One junction end disagrees with the germline gene, perhaps due to a read error. This CDR3 reads CASSGTPTDLNTEGLF. CDR3 sequence (DNA): TGTGCCAGCAGTGGGACTCCCACCGATTTGAACACTGAAGGTTTATTT. The chain joins TRBV2 to TRBJ1-1; D uncertain. In germline, CDR1 is SNHLY, CDR2 FYNNEI. CDR3 length: 16 residues.

In the case of this clonotype: One junction end does not reproduce the germline sequence, and a read error may be involved. J is TRBJ2-7 and V is TRBV19, with 9 bases fitting TRBD2. The J call may be faulty, since TRBJ2-1 better matches the DNA end. CDR3 size: 15 residues. Germline CDR1 is LNHDA and CDR2 is SQIVND (reference sequence). CDR3 sequence reads: CASSIASGASNEQFF. The CDR3 nucleotides are TGTGCCAGTAGCATAGCTAGCGGGGCGTCCAACGAGCAGTTCTTC.

This clonotype has a single count. The junction shows a germline mismatch at one end, possibly a read error. The chain recombines TRBV7-9 with TRBJ2-5; D is possibly TRBD1 (6 bases). Germline loops: CDR1 SEHNR, CDR2 FQNEAQ (reference sequence). The length of the CDR3 is 14 residues. This CDR3 reads CASSTGSEGETEQF. The CDR3 nucleotides read TGTGCCAGCAGCACAGGCAGCGAGGGGGAGACCGAGCAGTTC.

This clonotype occurred once. The V and J genes are TRBV15 and TRBJ2-5, with a possible D match to TRBD2 (5 bases). The CDR3 extends over 19 amino acids. CDR1 and CDR2 from the germline V gene are LNHNV and YYDKDF (reference sequence). V gave up 1 base and J gave up 2 bases, with 23 bases separating them. CDR3 loop: CATSRGAPSSYNEQETQYF. The CDR3 DNA reads TGTGCCACCAGCAGAGGAGCGCCTAGCTCCTACAATGAGCAAGAGACCCAGTACTTC.

The chain couples TRBV7-8 to TRBJ1-2, with D hard to call. Trimming pared 0 bases from V and 11 bases from J, leaving 22 bases between. The length of the CDR3 is 16 residues. Germline V gives CDR1 SGHVS, CDR2 FQNEAQ. The chain's CDR3 is CASSLAGDPDTQCYTF. CDR3 sequence (DNA): TGTGCCAGCAGCTTAGCGGGAGACCCCGATACACAGTGTTACACCTTC.

In regard to this clonotype: The limits of the CDR3 on the DNA are not certain, so only TCRdb's listed CDR3 is given. The chain employs TRBV7-9 and TRBJ1-2; the table's D call TRBD1 went unverified against the DNA. The CDR3 is 15 amino acids in total, end residues counted. CDR1 and CDR2 (germline): SEHNR, FQNEAQ (reference sequence). This chain's CDR3 is CASSRTGSEQFFGTF.

Worth noting for this clonotype: The junction and the germline gene differ at one end; a read error may be behind it. The CDR3: CASSLTGDADYGFTF. The CDR3 coding sequence is TGTGCCAGCAGCTTGACGGGGGACGCCGACTATGGCTTCACCTTC. The chain carries TRBV2 and TRBJ1-2; D possibly corresponds to TRBD1 (5 bases). CDR1 and CDR2 from the germline V gene are SNHLY and FYNNEI. CDR3 length equals 15 residues.

Concerning this clonotype itself: One end of the junction fails to match germline, which may point to a read error. The chain has TRBV7-9 and TRBJ2-5; D is unclear. CDR1 and CDR2 from the germline V gene are SEHNR and FQNEAQ (reference sequence). This CDR3 contains 14 residues. The CDR3 protein is CASTWADEQLFGPF. In nucleotides, the CDR3 is TGTGCCAGCACCTGGGCGGATGAGCAGTTGTTCGGGCCATTC.

The chain uses TRBV7-3 and TRBJ1-1; D is unresolved. The V gene lost 4 bases and the J gene lost 11 bases, with 23 bases spanning the gap. This CDR3 has 15 amino acids. Germline V gene sequence: CDR1 SGHTA, CDR2 FQGTGA. The CDR3 sequence: CASSSDLTWGEAAFF. The CDR3 bases are TGTGCCAGCAGCTCAGATCTGACATGGGGAGAGGCCGCTTTCTTT.